Below, 3 T cell receptor beta chains from the same sample are listed, as sequenced in a study of post-analysis software for immune sequencing data. Overall study results and limits: In patients, about 5 TRBV segments were more frequent than in controls, with TRBV5-6, TRBV5-1 and TRBV20-1 among them.

Their antigen targets remain unknown. The TCR beta cDNA libraries carried unique molecular identifiers. TCRdb fed the PCR reads into MiXCR, producing one record per CDR3 protein. The sample lists 750,000 to 950,000 distinct CDR3 sequences; about half were seen once. Sequenced material: blood. All receptors derive from a girl aged 10 to 17 with multiple sclerosis.

The rearrangement links TRBV7-2 to TRBJ2-7; a possible D gene is TRBD2 (5 bases). Trimming stripped 5 bases from V and 4 bases from J, with 18 bases between. Per germline, CDR1 SGHTA and CDR2 FQGNSA. This CDR3 spans 15 amino acids. CDR3 amino acids: CASSPQGLGSYEQYF. As DNA, the CDR3 is TGTGCCAGCAGCCCCCAAGGACTGGGGAGTTACGAGCAGTACTTC. The entire variable domain, with the rest obtained from reference TRBV7-2 and TRBJ2-7, is as follows: GAGVSQSPSNKVTEKGKDVELRCDPISGHTALYWYRQSLGQGLEFLIYFQGNSAPDKSGLPSDRFSAERTGGSVSTLTIQRTQQEDSAVYLCASSPQGLGSYEQYFGPGTRLTVT.

In its sample, this clonotype was seen a few times. The J gene is TRBJ2-6, the V gene TRBV3-1; the D gene is possibly TRBD1 (6 bases). V lost 2 bases and J lost 4, with 9 bases in between. CDR3 length: 15 amino acids. Germline values: CDR1 LGHDT, CDR2 YNNKEL (reference sequence). DNA for the CDR3: TGTGCCAGCAGCCAACAGGGGCCAGGGGCCAACGTCCTGACTTTC. This sequence encodes CASSQQGPGANVLTF. The full variable domain, with the rest looked up from reference TRBV3-1 and TRBJ2-6, is DTAVSQTPKYLVTQMGNDKSIKCEQNLGHDTMYWYKQDSKKFLKIMFSYNNKELIINETVPNRFSPKSPDKAHLNLHINSLELGDSAVYFCASSQQGPGANVLTFGAGSRLTVL.

Of note for this clonotype: A read error may account for a junction end that differs from germline. This sequence joins TRBV29-1 and TRBJ2-7; D remains unclear. The CDR3 covers 12 residues. CDR1 and CDR2 from the germline V gene are SQVTM and ANQGSEA. The CDR3 loop reads CSVGGAPYEQDF. The CDR3 bases are TGCAGCGTCGGCGGAGCCCCCTACGAGCAGGACTTC.